This TCR beta chain is drawn from a study of radiotherapy plus CTLA-4 blockade in lung cancer. General observations from the study: TCR clones of tumor origin grew in blood after radiotherapy plus ipilimumab.

Clones were sequenced by immunoSEQ multiplex PCR, and TCRdb holds only the in-frame ones, with some missing. There are around 99,000 clones in the sample; 88% occur only once, and nearly 5% lies in the top ten. The length of the CDR3 is 13 residues. In germline, CDR1 is MNHNY, CDR2 SVGAGI (reference sequence). V gave up 7 bases and J gave up 4 bases, with 13 bases separating them. On this clone: Its antigen is as yet unknown.

Sequencing used peripheral blood, obtained from a patient treated with radiotherapy plus ipilimumab. This TCR was sampled from a human donor with non-small cell lung cancer that progressed on radiotherapy plus ipilimumab. The rearrangement joins TRBV6-6 to TRBJ1-2; D is possibly TRBD1 (5 bases). In DNA, the CDR3 is TGTGCCAGCAAAATGGGGCAGAGCTATGGCTACACCTTC. The encoded protein is CASKMGQSYGYTF.